These T cell receptor beta chains were read from a single sample in a study of blood T cell repertoires in COVID-19. The assay was immunoSEQ multiplex PCR, and TCRdb's table has in-frame clones only and misses some. Of approximately 90,000 clones listed, 82% are singletons. Sample: peripheral blood. All receptors come from a woman of 80 years or more with acute or convalescent COVID-19. Each CDR3 is given with its conserved first and last residue. The D gene is left open where the match is weak. A row's size may be missing; if present it is once, few, many or a size class.

V: TRBV6-4; J: TRBJ1-1; D: TRBD1; size: -; CDR3: CASSVGTGGNTEAFF; DNA: TGTGCCAGCAGTGTCGGGACAGGGGGTAACACTGAAGCTTTCTTT
V: TRBV25-1; J: TRBJ2-5; D: TRBD1; size: -; CDR3: CASSIQGAGETQYF; DNA: TGTGCCAGCAGTATACAGGGGGCGGGGGAGACCCAGTACTTC
V: TRBV6-5; J: TRBJ2-2; D: -; size: -; CDR3: CASSYSQGGHGELFF; DNA: TGTGCCAGCAGTTACTCCCAGGGAGGACACGGGGAGCTGTTTTTT
V: TRBV19; J: TRBJ2-3; D: TRBD2; size: -; CDR3: CASSIVKTSGGSDTQYF; DNA: TGTGCCAGTAGTATAGTAAAGACTAGCGGGGGTTCAGATACGCAGTATTTT
V: TRBV5-1; J: TRBJ2-7; D: -; size: -; CDR3: CASSEKPLVVLYMEQYF; DNA: TGCGCCAGCAGCGAAAAACCCTTGGTTGTACTCTATATGGAGCAGTACTTC
V: TRBV28; J: TRBJ1-1; D: -; size: once; CDR3: CASIDRNTEAFF; DNA: TGTGCCAGCATTGACAGGAACACTGAAGCTTTCTTT
V: TRBV6-4; J: TRBJ2-1; D: TRBD2; size: -; CDR3: CASSREAGRNNEQFF; DNA: TGTGCCAGCAGTAGGGAAGCGGGACGGAATAATGAGCAGTTCTTC
V: TRBV19; J: TRBJ2-2; D: -; size: -; CDR3: CASSRRTGRGTGELFF; DNA: TGTGCCAGTAGTAGACGGACAGGGAGGGGCACCGGGGAGCTGTTTTTT
V: TRBV6-5; J: TRBJ1-2; D: -; size: -; CDR3: CASNLRQGRDGYTF; DNA: TGTGCCAGCAACTTACGTCAGGGGAGGGATGGCTACACCTTC
V: TRBV6-5; J: TRBJ1-3; D: TRBD1; size: -; CDR3: CASTDRGSGNTIYF; DNA: TGTGCCAGCACCGACAGGGGCTCTGGAAACACCATATATTTT
V: TRBV14; J: TRBJ2-7; D: TRBD1; size: -; CDR3: CASSRGQDFYEQYF; DNA: TGTGCCAGCAGCAGGGGACAGGATTTCTACGAGCAGTACTTC
V: TRBV6-5; J: TRBJ1-4; D: -; size: -; CDR3: CASSGTGSRAAKLFF; DNA: TGTGCCAGCAGCGGTACAGGGTCGAGGGCAGCAAAACTGTTTTTT
V: TRBV5-1; J: TRBJ1-2; D: TRBD1; size: -; CDR3: CASSLEGGINYGYTF; DNA: TGCGCCAGCAGCTTGGAAGGGGGCATAAACTATGGCTACACCTTC
V: TRBV5-1; J: TRBJ2-4; D: -; size: few; CDR3: CASSAGNIQYF; DNA: TGCGCCAGCAGCGCGGGGAACATTCAGTACTTC
V: TRBV7-8; J: TRBJ1-1; D: TRBD1; size: -; CDR3: CASSVAGTENTEAFF; DNA: TGTGCCAGCAGCGTCGCCGGGACAGAAAACACTGAAGCTTTCTTT
V: TRBV7-2; J: TRBJ2-2; D: -; size: -; CDR3: CASSPPGLNTGELFF; DNA: TGTGCCAGCAGCCCCCCGGGACTCAACACCGGGGAGCTGTTTTTT
V: TRBV19; J: TRBJ2-3; D: -; size: few; CDR3: CASSVSGPDTDTQYF; DNA: TGTGCCAGTAGCGTCAGCGGACCCGACACAGATACGCAGTATTTT
V: TRBV2; J: TRBJ2-6; D: TRBD1; size: -; CDR3: CASSPGGSGANVLTF; DNA: TGTGCCAGCTCTCCAGGGGGTAGTGGGGCCAACGTCCTGACTTTC
V: TRBV7-3; J: TRBJ2-6; D: TRBD1; size: once; CDR3: CASSPTGGSFSGANVLTF; DNA: TGTGCCAGCAGCCCAACAGGGGGCAGTTTCTCTGGGGCCAACGTCCTGACTTTC
V: TRBV6-5; J: TRBJ1-5; D: -; size: -; CDR3: CASSRKHSNQPQHF; DNA: TGTGCCAGCAGCCGTAAGCATAGCAATCAGCCCCAGCATTTT
V: TRBV11-1; J: TRBJ1-1; D: -; size: -; CDR3: CASSLTFTDLNTEAFF; DNA: TGTGCCAGCAGCTTAACATTCACAGACCTGAACACTGAAGCTTTCTTT
V: TRBV19; J: TRBJ2-3; D: TRBD2; size: -; CDR3: CASSIVRGGTDTQYF; DNA: TGTGCCAGTAGTATCGTGCGGGGGGGCACAGATACGCAGTATTTT
V: TRBV25-1; J: TRBJ1-2; D: TRBD1; size: -; CDR3: CASSEGTGAGGYTF; DNA: TGTGCCAGCAGTGAAGGGACAGGGGCAGGAGGCTACACCTTC
V: TRBV25-1; J: TRBJ1-1; D: -; size: -; CDR3: CASSEFWGGTEAFF; DNA: TGTGCCAGCAGTGAATTTTGGGGAGGGACTGAAGCTTTCTTT
V: TRBV5-1; J: TRBJ2-1; D: TRBD2; size: -; CDR3: CASSLATSGEQFF; DNA: TGCGCCAGCAGCTTGGCTACTAGCGGAGAGCAGTTCTTC
V: TRBV19; J: TRBJ2-7; D: -; size: -; CDR3: CASSIDAVGGEQYF; DNA: TGTGCCAGTAGTATAGATGCCGTCGGTGGCGAGCAGTACTTC
V: TRBV7-9; J: TRBJ2-3; D: TRBD2; size: -; CDR3: CASSLGGLAGPRDTQYF; DNA: TGTGCCAGCAGCTTGGGCGGCCTAGCGGGCCCACGGGATACGCAGTATTTT
V: TRBV28; J: TRBJ1-1; D: TRBD1; size: -; CDR3: CASSVPGTGRTEAFF; DNA: TGTGCCAGCAGCGTTCCCGGGACAGGACGCACTGAAGCTTTCTTT
V: TRBV4-1; J: TRBJ2-2; D: -; size: once; CDR3: CASSQDLATAGELFF; DNA: TGCGCCAGCAGCCAAGATCTAGCCACCGCCGGGGAGCTGTTTTTT
V: TRBV5-1; J: TRBJ2-7; D: TRBD2; size: -; CDR3: CASSILAGVNYEQYF; DNA: TGCGCCAGCAGCATCTTAGCGGGGGTTAACTACGAGCAGTACTTC
V: TRBV5-6; J: TRBJ2-5; D: TRBD2; size: -; CDR3: CASSSGVAGRQETQYF; DNA: TGTGCCAGCAGCTCCGGGGTAGCGGGCCGACAAGAGACCCAGTACTTC
V: TRBV3-1/TRBV3-2; J: TRBJ1-5; D: -; size: -; CDR3: CASSLHNQPQHF; DNA: TGTGCCAGCAGCCTTCACAATCAGCCCCAGCATTTT
V: TRBV2; J: TRBJ2-2; D: TRBD1; size: few; CDR3: CASGQGATGELFF; DNA: TGTGCCAGCGGACAGGGCGCCACCGGGGAGCTGTTTTTT
V: TRBV27; J: TRBJ2-3; D: TRBD2; size: -; CDR3: CASSRATSGSRGGDTQYF; DNA: TGTGCCAGCAGCAGAGCGACTAGCGGGAGCAGAGGGGGGGATACGCAGTATTTT
V: TRBV9; J: TRBJ2-1; D: TRBD2; size: -; CDR3: CASSETSGYNEQFF; DNA: TGTGCCAGCAGCGAGACTAGCGGCTACAATGAGCAGTTCTTC
V: TRBV5-1; J: TRBJ1-6; D: -; size: few; CDR3: CASSLDGYNSPLHF; DNA: TGCGCCAGCAGCTTGGACGGTTATAATTCACCCCTCCACTTT
V: TRBV7-8; J: TRBJ2-1; D: TRBD2; size: once; CDR3: CASSLALSGTSDKFF; DNA: TGTGCCAGCAGCTTAGCACTATCCGGGACTAGCGATAAGTTCTTC
V: TRBV27; J: TRBJ2-2; D: TRBD2; size: -; CDR3: CASSLPGLATGELFF; DNA: TGTGCCAGCAGTCTCCCTGGACTAGCAACCGGGGAGCTGTTTTTT
V: TRBV11-3; J: TRBJ2-3; D: TRBD2; size: -; CDR3: CASSLAGLATDTQYF; DNA: TGTGCCAGCAGCTTAGCAGGACTAGCCACAGATACGCAGTATTTT
V: TRBV27; J: TRBJ2-1; D: TRBD2; size: -; CDR3: CASSLSPSGSNEQFF; DNA: TGTGCCAGCAGTTTATCTCCTAGCGGGAGCAATGAGCAGTTCTTC
V: TRBV5-1; J: TRBJ1-3; D: -; size: -; CDR3: CASSPGQDPNTIYF; DNA: TGCGCCAGCAGCCCCGGACAAGACCCAAACACCATATATTTT